Listed below are T cell receptor beta chains from one sample, sequenced in a study of OX40 agonist ivuxolimab in advanced cancers. The repertoire was sequenced with immunoSEQ multiplex PCR; TCRdb's copy has only in-frame clones and lacks some. This sample carries fewer than 90,000 clones, 85% to 90% of them seen once, and the ten largest clones take 0.19%. The sample was CD4+ or CD8+ T cells sorted from blood, taken in a trial of the OX40 agonist ivuxolimab. All receptors come from an adult with an advanced solid tumor such as melanoma, head and neck, liver or kidney cancer. Each CDR3 is given with its conserved first and last residue. Each record gives: clone size, CDR3 length, V gene, J gene, D gene, CDR3 DNA, CDR3 protein. A D gene is named only where the DNA matches it firmly. Size is stated for part of the rows, as once, few or many counts, or as a class when the clone is expanded.

once	16	TRBV15	TRBJ2-3	.	TGTGCCACCAGCAGAGATCGGGGTGTCCGCACAGATACGCAGTATTTT	CATSRDRGVRTDTQYF
.	21	TRBV4-1	TRBJ2-3	.	TGCGCCAGCAAACTAAGTTCGTTGAGGGGGGGAAGGAGGGAAGGCACAGATACGCAGTATTTT	CASKLSSLRGGRREGTDTQYF
.	12	TRBV7-2	TRBJ2-4	.	TGTGCCAGCAGCTTCATTCAGAACATTCAGTACTTC	CASSFIQNIQYF
.	16	TRBV5-1	TRBJ2-3	.	TGCGCCAGCAGCTTGGTGGGGCCAGAGGATACAGATACGCAGTATTTT	CASSLVGPEDTDTQYF
few	15	TRBV14	TRBJ1-3	.	TGTGCCAGCAGCCAACAGTTCGGGGGTGGAAACACCATATATTTT	CASSQQFGGGNTIYF
.	14	TRBV5-1	TRBJ1-3	.	TGCGCCAGCAGCACCGGGACTCGGGAAAACACCATATATTTT	CASSTGTRENTIYF
.	18	TRBV7-2	TRBJ1-2	TRBD1	TGTGCCAGCAACTTAGGATTGGACAGGGGGCGTTTGAACTATGGCTACACCTTC	CASNLGLDRGRLNYGYTF
once	15	TRBV11-2	TRBJ2-7	TRBD2	TGTGCCAGCAGCTTAGTGGCGGGAGGGCCGTACGAGCAGTACTTC	CASSLVAGGPYEQYF
.	15	TRBV28	TRBJ2-1	.	TGTGCCAGCAGTGCCGTCGCGGGCGGCTACAATGAGCAGTTCTTC	CASSAVAGGYNEQFF
.	16	TRBV19	TRBJ1-5	.	TGTGCCAGTAGTATAGATTGGCAGGGCCCCAATCAGCCCCAGCATTTT	CASSIDWQGPNQPQHF
.	14	TRBV7-8	TRBJ2-3	.	TGTGCCAGCAGCTTACGCGGGGGCACAGATACGCAGTATTTT	CASSLRGGTDTQYF
.	15	TRBV5-1	TRBJ1-4	.	TGCGCCAGCAGTTCCGACCGATCCCCCTATGAAAAACTGTTTTTT	CASSSDRSPYEKLFF
.	15	TRBV11-2	TRBJ2-1	TRBD1	TGTGCCAGCAGCTCCCTACAGGGGGCGGGTAATGAGCAGTTCTTC	CASSSLQGAGNEQFF
.	13	TRBV10-3	TRBJ1-3	TRBD1	TGTGCCATCAGGGACAGGGTCGGAAACACCATATATTTT	CAIRDRVGNTIYF
.	16	TRBV7-8	TRBJ1-3	.	TGTGCCAGCACCCAGGCCCAGCGGTTCTCTGGAAACACCATATATTTT	CASTQAQRFSGNTIYF
.	16	TRBV4-2	TRBJ2-7	.	TGTGCCAGCAGCCAAAGACCCGAGCCCGGGGCCTACGAGCAGTACTTC	CASSQRPEPGAYEQYF
.	13	TRBV5-5	TRBJ1-1	.	TGTGCCAGCAGCTTGGGGGGAAACACTGAAGCTTTCTTT	CASSLGGNTEAFF
.	12	TRBV6-1	TRBJ1-5	.	TGTGCCAGCAGTGCAAGTTTGCAGCCCCAGCATTTT	CASSASLQPQHF
.	17	TRBV5-1	TRBJ1-3	.	TGCGCCAGCAGCTTAATCCCACAGGGCTTCTCTGGAAACACCATATATTTT	CASSLIPQGFSGNTIYF
.	15	TRBV5-6	TRBJ2-5	TRBD2	TGTGCCAGCAGCCCAGAACTAGCGGGGGAAGAGACCCAGTACTTC	CASSPELAGEETQYF
.	16	TRBV5-1	TRBJ2-5	TRBD1	TGCGCCAGCAGCTTGTTCCTTGGGACAGCCCAAGAGACCCAGTACTTC	CASSLFLGTAQETQYF
few	13	TRBV10-1	TRBJ1-2	TRBD1	TGCGCCAGCAGTGAGTGGCCGGGACAGGGTGTGTCCTTC	CASSEWPGQGVSF
.	17	TRBV7-9	TRBJ1-5	.	TGTGCCAGCAGCTTAGGCTACTCGACAGGCCTTAATCAGCCCCAGCATTTT	CASSLGYSTGLNQPQHF
once	14	TRBV6-5	TRBJ1-1	.	TGTGCCAGCAGTTCCTCGTGGAGGGGCGCTGAAGCTTTCTTT	CASSSSWRGAEAFF
.	13	TRBV6-5	TRBJ2-5	.	TGTGCCAGCACCGCCGCAGGGGCCGAGACCCAGTACTTC	CASTAAGAETQYF
.	14	TRBV5-1	TRBJ2-5	.	TGCGCCAGCAGCTTGGACCCGAACCGAGAGACCCAGTACTTC	CASSLDPNRETQYF
once	16	TRBV28	TRBJ2-5	TRBD2	TGTGCCAGCAGCTCCCCGTTGGGACTAGCGGGGGAGACCCAGTACTTC	CASSSPLGLAGETQYF
.	16	TRBV4-2	TRBJ2-7	TRBD1	TGTGCCAGCAGCCGCGTCCTGGGGACAGGGGGCTCCGAGCAGTACTTC	CASSRVLGTGGSEQYF
.	14	TRBV5-1	TRBJ2-5	.	TGCGCCAGCAGTAGGGGTTCAAATCAAGAGACCCAGTACTTC	CASSRGSNQETQYF
.	16	TRBV5-1	TRBJ2-6	.	TGCGCCAGCAGCCTAGGACATTTCTCTGGGGCCAACGTCCTGACTTTC	CASSLGHFSGANVLTF
.	13	TRBV9	TRBJ2-3	.	TGTGCCAGCAGCTCCCTCCCTGTAGATACGCAGTATTTT	CASSSLPVDTQYF
.	15	TRBV28	TRBJ1-5	.	TGTGCCAGCAGTTTACGGGCAGGGGGCAATCAGCCCCAGCATTTT	CASSLRAGGNQPQHF
few	14	TRBV7-8	TRBJ1-2	.	TGTGCCAGCACCGGAGTAGGGTTTCACTATGGCTACACCTTC	CASTGVGFHYGYTF
.	14	TRBV5-1	TRBJ2-2	.	TGCGCCAGCAGCCAACAGGGAACCACCGGGGAGCTGTTTTTT	CASSQQGTTGELFF
.	15	TRBV5-1	TRBJ2-1	TRBD2	TGCGCCAGCAGCCTCGGGGAGGGATCCTACAATGAGCAGTTCTTC	CASSLGEGSYNEQFF
.	13	TRBV7-9	TRBJ2-3	.	TGTGCCAGCAGCCCCGTCGACACAGAAACGCAGTATTTT	CASSPVDTETQYF
.	16	TRBV7-2	TRBJ1-5	.	TGTGCCAGCAGCGCAGGAGGGGCGGTTAGCAATCAGCCCCAGCATTTT	CASSAGGAVSNQPQHF
.	14	TRBV5-4	TRBJ2-3	TRBD1	TGTGCCAGCAGCCTGGACAGGGATGCAGATACGCAGTATTTT	CASSLDRDADTQYF
once	16	TRBV5-1	TRBJ2-2	TRBD2	TGCGCCAGCAGCTTAAGAGCGGGGGAGAACACCGGGGAGCTGTTTTTT	CASSLRAGENTGELFF
.	13	TRBV2	TRBJ2-5	TRBD1	TGTGCCAGCAGTGAGGGGACAGGGGAGACCCAGTACTTC	CASSEGTGETQYF
.	16	TRBV10-3	TRBJ1-4	.	TGTGCCATCAGTGATTCGGTGGCCAGGGGCGAGGGAAAACTGTTTTTT	CAISDSVARGEGKLFF
.	15	TRBV11-2	TRBJ1-3	TRBD1	TGTGCCAGCAGCCCAAACAGGGGGTTAGGAAACACCATATATTTT	CASSPNRGLGNTIYF
.	15	TRBV2	TRBJ2-1	TRBD1	TGTGCCAGCAGTGCCCAGGGGGTAGCGTACAATGAGCAGTTCTTC	CASSAQGVAYNEQFF
.	14	TRBV27	TRBJ1-6	.	TGTGCCAGCAGTTTACGGGGGAATAATTCACCCCTCCACTTT	CASSLRGNNSPLHF
.	12	TRBV19	TRBJ1-2	.	TGTGCCAGTTCGAGGGTTAACTATGGCTACACCTTC	CASSRVNYGYTF
.	13	TRBV10-3	TRBJ1-2	TRBD1	TGTGCCATTCGTACCGGGACAGATCGCGGCTACACCTTC	CAIRTGTDRGYTF
once	15	TRBV11-2	TRBJ1-5	.	TGTGCCAGCAGCTTGATGCGGCGGAACAATCAGCCCCAGCATTTT	CASSLMRRNNQPQHF
.	13	TRBV29-1	TRBJ2-5	.	TGCAGCGTTGATATCACAGCAGAAGAGACCCAGTACTTC	CSVDITAEETQYF
.	18	TRBV5-6	TRBJ2-1	TRBD1	TGTGCCAGCAGCTCCCCGGCAGGGGGCAGTATCCCCTACAATGAGCAGTTCTTC	CASSSPAGGSIPYNEQFF
.	16	TRBV19	TRBJ1-5	.	TGTGCCAGTAGTATAGGGACCGCGATTAGCAATCAGCCCCAGCATTTT	CASSIGTAISNQPQHF